The rows below give T cell receptor beta chains drawn from one sample of a study of blood T cell repertoires in COVID-19. Some clones are missing from TCRdb's copy, which holds only in-frame ones; the method was immunoSEQ multiplex PCR. The table shows 250,000 to 300,000 clones, with 80% to 90% occurring only once. What was sequenced was peripheral blood. The receptors were gathered from a woman between 70 and 85 years old with COVID-19, enrolled during active disease. Both conserved end residues are part of each CDR3. Fields, in order: J gene, clone size, V gene, D gene, CDR3 DNA, CDR3 protein. The D gene is left open where the match is weak. Where a row states a size, it is once, few, many or the class of an expanded clone; other rows omit it.

>TRBJ2-7|-|TRBV30|-
TGTGCCTGGAATACCGGACAGAACTCCTACGAGCAGTACTTC
CAWNTGQNSYEQYF
>TRBJ1-2|-|TRBV6-5|TRBD1
TGTGCCAGCAGTTACGGACAGGGCATTGGTGGCTACACCTTC
CASSYGQGIGGYTF
>TRBJ2-2|-|TRBV6-2/TRBV6-3|-
TGTGCCAGCAGTTACAGGGAGAAGAACACCGGGGAGCTGTTTTTT
CASSYREKNTGELFF
>TRBJ1-2|-|TRBV18|-
TGTGCCAGCTCACCAGGAGCCCAGGGGTACTATGGCTACACCTTC
CASSPGAQGYYGYTF
>TRBJ2-2|-|TRBV3-1/TRBV3-2|-
TGTGCCAGCAGCCAATCCACCACTATCAGCGTAAACACCGGGGAGCTGTTTTTT
CASSQSTTISVNTGELFF
>TRBJ2-1|-|TRBV3-1/TRBV3-2|-
TGTGCCAGCAGCCCTTGGGGGGAAACGAATGAGCAGTTCTTC
CASSPWGETNEQFF
>TRBJ2-3|-|TRBV7-9|-
TGTGCCAGCAGCACAGACCTGGGACACCCATCCCCCACAGATACGCAGTATTTT
CASSTDLGHPSPTDTQYF
>TRBJ2-5|-|TRBV5-1|TRBD2
TGCGCCAGCAGCTTGGATCCGACGCCGGGACTAGCGGGACCGGGTGAGACCCAGTACTTC
CASSLDPTPGLAGPGETQYF
>TRBJ1-1|once|TRBV10-3|-
TGTGCCATCAGTGTGGGGGGTTCGAACACTGAAGCTTTCTTT
CAISVGGSNTEAFF
>TRBJ1-6|few|TRBV19|-
TGTGCCAGTAGTATCTGGGGCACCAATTCACCCCTCCACTTT
CASSIWGTNSPLHF